This T cell receptor (beta chain) was identified in a study of blood T cell repertoires in COVID-19. The CDR3 runs to 15 residues. V lost 4 bases, J lost 0 bases, and 2 bases stayed unmatched. Germline V gene data show CDR1 as LGHDT and CDR2 as YNNKEL (reference sequence). Generated by immunoSEQ multiplex PCR, the TCRdb table keeps only in-frame clones and is missing some. The profile covers about 430,000 clones, with 70% to 90% appearing a single time and approximately 1.5% taken by the ten largest. The sequenced material came from PBMCs or T cells enriched from blood (not recorded which). This receptor was identified in a woman between 18 and 30 years old who had been exposed to COVID-19. The chain combines TRBV3-1 (or the pseudogene TRBV3-2) with TRBJ2-1; 8 bases match TRBD2. The CDR3 sequence: CASSLGLASYNEQFF. The CDR3 nucleotides read TGTGCCAGCAGCCTCGGACTAGCCTCCTACAATGAGCAGTTCTTC.